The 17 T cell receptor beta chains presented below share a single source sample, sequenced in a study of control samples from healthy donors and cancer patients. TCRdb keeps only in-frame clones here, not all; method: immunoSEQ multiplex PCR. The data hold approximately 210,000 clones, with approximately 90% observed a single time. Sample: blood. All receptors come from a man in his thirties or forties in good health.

This CDR3 reads CAWSRGQGGYGYTF. DNA of the CDR3: TGTGCCTGGAGTCGCGGACAGGGCGGCTATGGCTACACCTTC. The chain couples TRBV30 to TRBJ1-2; 8 bases are shared with TRBD1. CDR3 length: 14 amino acids. Germline trimming cut 2 bases from V and 4 bases from J; bases unmatched to any gene: 6. Germline V gene lookup returns CDR1 GTSNPN and CDR2 SVGIG (reference sequence).

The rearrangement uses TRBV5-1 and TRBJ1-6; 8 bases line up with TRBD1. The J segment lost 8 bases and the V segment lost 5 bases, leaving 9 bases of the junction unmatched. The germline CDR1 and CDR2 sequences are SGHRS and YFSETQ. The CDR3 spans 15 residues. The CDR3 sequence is CASRSGTGWDSPLHF. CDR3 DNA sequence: TGCGCCAGCAGATCAGGGACAGGCTGGGATTCACCCCTCCACTTT.

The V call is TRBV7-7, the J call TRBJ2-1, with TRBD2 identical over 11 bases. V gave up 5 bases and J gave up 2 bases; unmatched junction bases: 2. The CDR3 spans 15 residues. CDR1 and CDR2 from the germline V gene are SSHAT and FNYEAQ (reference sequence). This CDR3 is CASSELAGAYNEQFF. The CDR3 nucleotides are TGTGCCAGCAGCGAACTAGCGGGGGCCTACAATGAGCAGTTCTTC.

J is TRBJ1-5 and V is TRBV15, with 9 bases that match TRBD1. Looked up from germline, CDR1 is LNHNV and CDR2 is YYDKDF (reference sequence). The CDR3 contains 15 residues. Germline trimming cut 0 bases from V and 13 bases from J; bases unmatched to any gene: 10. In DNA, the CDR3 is TGTGCCACCAGCAGAGATCGGGACAGGGCCCTAAATCAGCATTTT. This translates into CATSRDRDRALNQHF.

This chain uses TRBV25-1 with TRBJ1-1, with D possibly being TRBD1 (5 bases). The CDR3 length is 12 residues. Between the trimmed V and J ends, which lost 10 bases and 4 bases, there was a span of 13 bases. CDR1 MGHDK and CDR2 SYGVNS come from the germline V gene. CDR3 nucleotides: TGTGCCACCTCCAAGGGGTTCACTGAAGCTTTCTTT. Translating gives CATSKGFTEAFF.

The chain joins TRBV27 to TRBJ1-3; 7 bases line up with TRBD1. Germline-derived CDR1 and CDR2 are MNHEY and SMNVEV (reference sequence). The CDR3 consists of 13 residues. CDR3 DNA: TGTGCAGCCGGCCCGACAGGGGGAAACACCATATATTTT. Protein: CAAGPTGGNTIYF.

CDR3 in DNA: TGTGCCAGCAGTTTATCAGACAGCTATGGCTACACCTTC. This encodes CASSLSDSYGYTF. The V gene is TRBV28, the J gene TRBJ1-2; tentatively, D is TRBD1 (5 bases). Germline loops: CDR1 MDHEN, CDR2 SYDVKM. The CDR3 is 13 residues long. The V gene lost 1 base and the J gene lost 4 bases, with 7 bases spanning the gap.

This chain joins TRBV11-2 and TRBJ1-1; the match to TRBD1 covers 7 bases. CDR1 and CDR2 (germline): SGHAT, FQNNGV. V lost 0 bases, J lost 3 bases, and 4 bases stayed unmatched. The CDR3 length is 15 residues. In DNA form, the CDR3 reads TGTGCCAGCAGCTTAGATCACAGGGGACACACTGAAGCTTTCTTT. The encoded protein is CASSLDHRGHTEAFF.

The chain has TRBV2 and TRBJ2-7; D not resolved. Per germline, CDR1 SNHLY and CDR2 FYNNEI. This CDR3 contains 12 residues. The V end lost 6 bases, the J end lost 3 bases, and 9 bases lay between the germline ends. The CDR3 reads CASSMANYEQYF. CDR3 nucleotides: TGTGCCAGCAGCATGGCGAACTACGAGCAGTACTTC.

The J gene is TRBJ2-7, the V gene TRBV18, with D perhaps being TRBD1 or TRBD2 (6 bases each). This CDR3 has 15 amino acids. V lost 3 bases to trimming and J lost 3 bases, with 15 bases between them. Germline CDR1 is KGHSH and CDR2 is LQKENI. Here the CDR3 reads CASSPTNGGSYEQYF. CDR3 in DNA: TGTGCCAGCTCACCGACGAACGGGGGCAGCTACGAGCAGTACTTC.

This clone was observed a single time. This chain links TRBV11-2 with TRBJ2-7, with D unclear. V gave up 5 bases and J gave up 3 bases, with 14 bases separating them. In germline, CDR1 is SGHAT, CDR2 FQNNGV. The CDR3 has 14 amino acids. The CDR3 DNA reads TGTGCCAGCAGCCGCAACAGAAACTACTACGAGCAGTACTTC. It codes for CASSRNRNYYEQYF.

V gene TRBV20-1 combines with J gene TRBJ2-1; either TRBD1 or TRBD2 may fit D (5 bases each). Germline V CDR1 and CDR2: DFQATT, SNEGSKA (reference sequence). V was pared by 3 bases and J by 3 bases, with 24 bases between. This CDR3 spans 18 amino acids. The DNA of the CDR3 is TGCAGTGCTAGTGGGCGGCTTGGGGACCTAAGAAACTACAATGAGCAGTTCTTC. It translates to CSASGRLGDLRNYNEQFF.

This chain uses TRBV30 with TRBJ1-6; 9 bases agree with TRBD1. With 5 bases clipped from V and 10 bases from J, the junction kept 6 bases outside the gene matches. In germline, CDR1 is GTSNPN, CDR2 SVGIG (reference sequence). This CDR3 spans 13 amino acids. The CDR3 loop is CAWVQGAGSPLHF. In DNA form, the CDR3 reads TGTGCCTGGGTACAGGGGGCAGGGTCACCCCTCCACTTT.

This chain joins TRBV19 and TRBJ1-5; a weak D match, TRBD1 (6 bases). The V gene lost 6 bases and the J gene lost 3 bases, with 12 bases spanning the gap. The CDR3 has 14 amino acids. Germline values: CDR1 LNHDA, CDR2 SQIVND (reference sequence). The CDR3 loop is CASRPRDNNQPQHF. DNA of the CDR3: TGTGCCAGTAGACCCCGGGACAACAATCAGCCCCAGCATTTT. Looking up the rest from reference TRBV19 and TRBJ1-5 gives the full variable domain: DGGITQSPKYLFRKEGQNVTLSCEQNLNHDAMYWYRQDPGQGLRLIYYSQIVNDFQKGDIAEGYSVSREKKESFPLTVTSAQKNPTAFYLCASRPRDNNQPQHFGDGTRLSIL.

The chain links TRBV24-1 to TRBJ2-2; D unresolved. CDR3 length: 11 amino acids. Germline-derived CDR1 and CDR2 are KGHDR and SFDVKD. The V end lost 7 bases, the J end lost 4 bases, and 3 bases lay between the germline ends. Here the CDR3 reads CATSSTGELFF. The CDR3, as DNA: TGTGCCACCAGCAGCACCGGGGAGCTGTTTTTT.

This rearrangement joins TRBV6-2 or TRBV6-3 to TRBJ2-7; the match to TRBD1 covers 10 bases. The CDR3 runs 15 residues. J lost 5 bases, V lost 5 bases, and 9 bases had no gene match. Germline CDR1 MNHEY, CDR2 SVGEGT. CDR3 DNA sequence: TGTGCCAGCAGTCAAACCGGGACAGGGGACCACGAGCAGTACTTC. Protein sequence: CASSQTGTGDHEQYF.

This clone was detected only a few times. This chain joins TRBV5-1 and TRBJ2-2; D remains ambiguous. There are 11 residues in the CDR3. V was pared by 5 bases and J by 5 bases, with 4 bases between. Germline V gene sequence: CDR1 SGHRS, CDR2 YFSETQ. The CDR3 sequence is CASSVTGELFF. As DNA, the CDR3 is TGCGCCAGCAGTGTGACCGGGGAGCTGTTTTTT.